Listed below are T cell receptor beta chains from one sample, sequenced in a study of metastatic and nonmetastatic thyroid tumors. Via MiXCR, TCRdb re-called the PCR reads. The table records tens of thousands of clones, around 23% of them present only once. The sequenced sample was blood. Receptor source: a male donor with papillary thyroid cancer or a benign thyroid nodule (not recorded which). Some clones in this sample may be carry-over from other donors' samples. The conserved cysteine and the conserved F or W are not part of the CDR3 here. Each record gives: J gene, clone size, V gene, CDR3 protein. Clone size is given for some rows only: seen once, a few or many times, or a class if the clone is expanded.

j_call: TRBJ1-5; clone_size: many; v_call: TRBV10-3; cdr3_aa: AIRGQGSNQPQH
j_call: TRBJ2-7; clone_size: -; v_call: TRBV9; cdr3_aa: ASSVGASSYEQY
j_call: TRBJ2-7; clone_size: few; v_call: TRBV28; cdr3_aa: ASRKGDRTFYEQY
j_call: TRBJ2-2; clone_size: medium-sized; v_call: TRBV3-1; cdr3_aa: ASSRLAAGELF
j_call: TRBJ2-3; clone_size: once; v_call: TRBV7-3; cdr3_aa: ASSSGTSGSTDTQY
j_call: TRBJ2-5; clone_size: -; v_call: TRBV30; cdr3_aa: AWSGSLSWSQY
j_call: TRBJ2-7; clone_size: -; v_call: TRBV3-1; cdr3_aa: ASSQASEQY
j_call: TRBJ2-7; clone_size: -; v_call: TRBV7-2; cdr3_aa: ASSLYGLAGEQY
j_call: TRBJ2-3; clone_size: once; v_call: TRBV5-5; cdr3_aa: ASIWVSDTQY
j_call: TRBJ2-7; clone_size: -; v_call: TRBV7-2; cdr3_aa: ASSFGVGATYEQY
j_call: TRBJ2-7; clone_size: many; v_call: TRBV10-3; cdr3_aa: AISPGQGREQY
j_call: TRBJ2-3; clone_size: many; v_call: TRBV6-4; cdr3_aa: ASSLRVNRAGELTDTQY
j_call: TRBJ1-1; clone_size: -; v_call: TRBV9; cdr3_aa: ASSVRPFSEAF
j_call: TRBJ1-1; clone_size: many; v_call: TRBV20-1; cdr3_aa: SARPRRQGADTEAF
j_call: TRBJ1-2; clone_size: many; v_call: TRBV11-2; cdr3_aa: ASSFGALNYGYT
j_call: TRBJ1-3; clone_size: -; v_call: TRBV20-1; cdr3_aa: SAFTVSGNTIY
j_call: TRBJ1-2; clone_size: many; v_call: TRBV12-3/TRBV12-4; cdr3_aa: ASPRDGYT
j_call: TRBJ2-1; clone_size: many; v_call: TRBV7-8; cdr3_aa: ASSSLAGTPNEQF
j_call: TRBJ1-5; clone_size: -; v_call: TRBV30; cdr3_aa: AWSWGQGAFQPQH
j_call: TRBJ1-1; clone_size: many; v_call: TRBV19; cdr3_aa: ASSTSLNTEAF
j_call: TRBJ2-3; clone_size: -; v_call: TRBV6-1; cdr3_aa: ASNPGLGLTDTQY
j_call: TRBJ1-1; clone_size: many; v_call: TRBV10-3; cdr3_aa: ATRQGENTEAF
j_call: TRBJ2-7; clone_size: many; v_call: TRBV20-1; cdr3_aa: SAHGGGSYEQY